These 21 T cell receptor beta chains were sequenced from one sample in a study of regulatory T cells in long-lasting Graves disease. Construction of TCR beta libraries relied on iRepertoire HTBI primers and on Arm-PCR targeting CDR3 regions. Each CDR3 protein gets one entry after TCRdb re-called the multiplex PCR reads with MiXCR. Of hundreds of thousands of distinct CDR3 sequences in the sample, about 14% were seen once. Time point meaning: newly diagnosed GD, antithyroid drugs for less than 3 months. The TCR library was prepared using RNA isolated from PBMCs. The material sequenced was peripheral blood mononuclear cells (PBMCs), taken at new diagnosis, from a patient treated with antithyroid drugs. Receptors were obtained from a female donor with Graves disease.

With regard to this clonotype: A much bigger clone sits one base away, suggesting this may be a read error. The chain employs TRBV4-1 and TRBJ1-1; D is possibly TRBD1 (5 bases). The CDR3 loop spans 15 amino acids. Germline-derived CDR1 and CDR2 are MGHRA and YSYEKL. In nucleotides, the CDR3 is TGCGCCGGCAGCCATGTGAGGGACGTGGGCACTGAAGCTTTCTTT. Translation: CAGSHVRDVGTEAFF.

This clonotype was seen many times. The rearrangement uses TRBV28 and TRBJ2-7, with 13 positions matching TRBD2. The CDR3 runs to 19 residues. Germline loops: CDR1 MDHEN, CDR2 SYDVKM. The J segment lost 0 bases and the V segment lost 3 bases, leaving 11 bases of the junction unmatched. CDR3 nucleotides: TGTGCCAGCAGTTTTATGGGCGGGGGACTAGCGGGAAGCTCCTACGAGCAGTACTTC. Translation gives CASSFMGGGLAGSSYEQYF.

This clonotype was seen only a few times. The rearrangement uses TRBV6-2 or TRBV6-3 and TRBJ1-5; tentatively, D is TRBD1 (6 bases). Deletions cut 0 bases from V and 5 bases from J, with 14 bases between. Germline assignment: CDR1 MNHEY and CDR2 SVGEGT. CDR3 length: 16 residues. CDR3 protein: CASSYSPGEFDQPQHF. The CDR3 DNA is TGTGCCAGCAGTTACTCTCCAGGGGAGTTCGATCAGCCCCAGCATTTT.

This clonotype has a count of ten or more. The CDR3 reads CSVAWGNEKLFF. CDR3 coding DNA: TGCAGCGTTGCTTGGGGAAATGAAAAACTGTTTTTT. This rearrangement joins TRBV29-1 to TRBJ1-4, with D unclear. CDR1 is SQVTM, CDR2 ANQGSEA, per germline. This CDR3 has 12 residues. V lost 4 bases to trimming and J lost 5 bases, with 8 bases between them.

This clonotype was detected many times. The CDR3 DNA sequence: TGTGCCAGCAGCACGTATGACGGCGGTCTTCAGTTCTTC. It encodes CASSTYDGGLQFF. This chain links TRBV11-2 with TRBJ2-1; D gene ambiguous. This CDR3 contains 13 residues. Trimming took 5 bases from V and 13 from J, leaving 18 bases between them. Per germline, CDR1 SGHAT and CDR2 FQNNGV.

The table lists this clonotype with many counts. The rearrangement uses TRBV12-3 or TRBV12-4 and TRBJ1-2, with D possibly TRBD1 on 5 matching bases. This CDR3 comprises 16 residues. Trimming cost V 0 bases and J 4 bases, with 15 bases left between them. The CDR3 DNA follows: TGTGCCAGCAGTTTAGCCGGGACCGCGGGGCTCTATGGCTACACCTTC. Residues: CASSLAGTAGLYGYTF.

This clonotype has ten or more counts. The V and J genes are TRBV12-3 or TRBV12-4 and TRBJ1-2; tentatively, D is TRBD1 (6 bases). The CDR3 extends over 14 amino acids. Trimming cost V 5 bases and J 4 bases, with 14 bases left between them. CDR3 residues: CASSTEQGFYGYTF. CDR3 DNA: TGTGCCAGCAGTACCGAACAGGGATTCTATGGCTACACCTTC.

This clonotype occurred a few times. V and J are TRBV7-2 and TRBJ1-1, with 11 bases identical to TRBD1. The CDR3 has 17 amino acids. The trim removed 8 bases at V and 1 base at J, leaving 12 bases unmatched. CDR1 and CDR2 from the germline V gene are SGHTA and FQGNSA. Written as DNA, the CDR3 is TGTGCCAGCTCAGGACGGGACAGGGGGTGGCGGAACACTGAAGCTTTCTTT. It yields the protein CASSGRDRGWRNTEAFF.

This clonotype was seen at least ten times. The chain combines TRBV4-3 with TRBJ2-3; D gene ambiguous. Trimming cost V 0 bases and J 2 bases, with 9 bases left between them. Germline V gives CDR1 LGHNA, CDR2 YSLEER. The CDR3 covers 15 residues. As DNA, the CDR3 is TGCGCCAGCAGCCAAGATCATGGCACCACAGATACGCAGTATTTT. It is translated as CASSQDHGTTDTQYF.

This clonotype was observed many times. The chain combines TRBV30 with TRBJ1-5; D is undetermined. CDR3 length equals 15 residues. Germline V gene lookup returns CDR1 GTSNPN and CDR2 SVGIG (reference sequence). Trimming took off 0 bases at V and 7 bases at J, with 16 bases between the two ends. In DNA, the CDR3 is TGTGCCTGGAGTGTACGCCAGACCCAATGGCAGCCCCAGCATTTT. It is translated as CAWSVRQTQWQPQHF. The entire variable domain, with the rest obtained from reference TRBV30 and TRBJ1-5, is as follows: SQTIHQWPATLVQPVGSPLSLECTVEGTSNPNLYWYRQAAGRGLQLLFYSVGIGQISSEVPQNLSASRPQDRQFILSSKKLLLSDSGFYLCAWSVRQTQWQPQHFGDGTRLSIL.

This clonotype was recorded many times. CDR3 region: CASSPRSGANVLTF. CDR3 in DNA: TGTGCCAGCAGCCCCCGCTCTGGGGCCAACGTCCTGACTTTC. V gene TRBV11-2 combines with J gene TRBJ2-6; D not certain. This CDR3 is 14 amino acids long. Deletions cut 5 bases from V and 0 bases from J, with 5 bases between. The V gene's germline CDR1 is SGHAT and CDR2 FQNNGV.

This clonotype was observed at least ten times. V and J are TRBV28 and TRBJ2-2; 7 nucleotides align to TRBD1. In germline, CDR1 is MDHEN, CDR2 SYDVKM. Trimming cost V 5 bases and J 5 bases; bases outside gene matches: 11. This CDR3 region has 16 residues. CDR3 protein: CASSLTGVVRTGELFF. The CDR3 bases are TGTGCCAGCAGTCTAACAGGGGTAGTCAGGACCGGGGAGCTGTTTTTT.

In this sample, this clonotype turned up many times. V gene TRBV7-9 combines with J gene TRBJ2-7, with D tentatively TRBD1 or TRBD2 (5 bases each). The CDR3 runs to 15 residues. V was trimmed by 5 bases and J by 3 bases, leaving 17 bases between them. Germline V gives CDR1 SEHNR, CDR2 FQNEAQ (reference sequence). The CDR3 reads CASSPRDPPYYEQYF. CDR3 bases: TGTGCCAGCAGCCCGAGGGACCCTCCTTACTACGAGCAGTACTTC.

A single count supports this clonotype. The CDR3 DNA reads TGTGCCAGCAGCAAATGGGAAGGGGGTGTTGCAGATACGCAGTATTTT. As protein: CASSKWEGGVADTQYF. This chain links TRBV12-3 or TRBV12-4 with TRBJ2-3; D possibly corresponds to TRBD1 (6 bases). CDR3 length equals 16 residues. Trimming left V 6 bases short and J 4 bases short, with 20 bases between.

The chain has TRBV4-1 and TRBJ1-1; possibly TRBD1 for D (5 bases). The CDR3 sequence is 15 residues long. Trimming cost V 1 base and J 4 bases, with 13 bases left between them. Germline V lookup: CDR1 MGHRA, CDR2 YSYEKL. CDR3 protein: CASSQGIGRGTEAFF. The CDR3 coding sequence is TGCGCCAGCAGCCAAGGAATCGGGAGGGGCACTGAAGCTTTCTTT.

This clonotype has a count of ten or more. The CDR3 bases are TGTGCCAGCAGCCCCTTACGATTGAACACTGAAGCTTTCTTT. It codes for CASSPLRLNTEAFF. This chain connects TRBV28 to TRBJ1-1; D is ambiguous. Trimming cost V 6 bases and J 0 bases, with 11 bases left between them. The V gene's germline CDR1 is MDHEN and CDR2 SYDVKM. The length of the CDR3 is 14 residues.

This clonotype was observed many times. CDR3 residues: CASSEWGQGDTQYF. The CDR3 DNA follows: TGTGCCAGCAGTGAATGGGGGCAGGGAGATACGCAGTATTTT. The rearrangement joins TRBV6-1 to TRBJ2-3, with D tentatively TRBD1 (6 bases). V lost 2 bases to trimming and J lost 5 bases, with 11 bases between them. Looked up from germline, CDR1 is MNHNS and CDR2 is SASEGT. CDR3 length: 14 residues.

In its sample, this clonotype was seen a few times. V usage is TRBV25-1 and J usage is TRBJ2-1; D not certain. The CDR3 has 12 amino acids. Germline V gene lookup returns CDR1 MGHDK and CDR2 SYGVNS. Between the trimmed V and J ends, which lost 6 bases and 4 bases, there was a span of 7 bases. The CDR3 bases are TGTGCCAGCAGACAGAGATACAATGAGCAGTTCTTC. It yields the protein CASRQRYNEQFF.

This sequence joins TRBV19 and TRBJ1-5, with D uncertain. The CDR3 runs 14 residues. CDR1 LNHDA and CDR2 SQIVND come from the germline V gene (reference sequence). V lost 5 bases to trimming and J lost 10 bases, with 18 bases between them. CDR3 loop: CASSPTAGVGPQHF. The CDR3 nucleotides read TGTGCCAGTAGTCCGACGGCTGGAGTGGGCCCCCAGCATTTT.

This clonotype was picked up many times. The V call is TRBV7-2, the J call TRBJ1-5, with D maybe TRBD1 (5 bases). Trimming stripped 1 base from V and 1 base from J, with 11 bases between. From germline, CDR1 is SGHTA and CDR2 FQGNSA. The CDR3 consists of 16 residues. CDR3 bases: TGTGCCAGCAGCTTAGTATCGGGGGGAAGCAATCAGCCCCAGCATTTT. It yields the protein CASSLVSGGSNQPQHF.

This clonotype occurred many times. This chain links TRBV12-3 or TRBV12-4 with TRBJ2-7; 10 nucleotides align to TRBD2. The CDR3 is 15 residues long. The trim removed 2 bases at V and 0 bases at J, leaving 1 base unmatched. In DNA, the CDR3 is TGTGCCAGCAGTTTAAGCGGGAGGGGCTCCTACGAGCAGTACTTC. The encoded protein is CASSLSGRGSYEQYF.